A selection of T cell receptor beta chains follows, all from one sample in a study of Graves' ophthalmopathy and Graves' hyperthyroidism. TCRdb reprocessed the multiplex PCR reads with MiXCR, giving one entry per CDR3 protein. Among about 640,000 distinct CDR3 sequences, just over 40% were seen once, and the ten largest hold around 3%. The sequenced sample consisted of peripheral blood. The receptors were gathered from an adult man with Graves' ophthalmopathy. The CDR3 runs from the conserved cysteine through the conserved F or W. D genes are given only for firm matches. Clone size is stated in some rows and not others, as once, few, many or a class when expanded.

V,size,J,D,DNA,CDR3
TRBV12-3/TRBV12-4,-,TRBJ1-5,-,TGTGCCAGCAGGGGGAGGGTTTATCAGCCCCAGCATTTT,CASRGRVYQPQHF
TRBV30,-,TRBJ1-1,-,TGTGCCTGGGGACAGTCCATGAACACTGAAGCTTTCTTT,CAWGQSMNTEAFF
TRBV29-1,-,TRBJ2-5,-,TGCAGCGTAGAGGGGCCAAGTTTCGGGGAGACCCAGTACTTC,CSVEGPSFGETQYF
TRBV20-1,many,TRBJ2-6,-,TGCAGTGCTAGAGATCTGTCTGGGGCCAACGTCCTGACTTTC,CSARDLSGANVLTF
TRBV9,many,TRBJ1-6,-,-,CASSVATGNSPLHF
TRBV4-1,many,TRBJ1-1,TRBD1,TGCGCCAGCAGCCAAGATGGGAGCGGGACAGGGAGAGCTTTCTTT,CASSQDGSGTGRAFF
TRBV29-1,-,TRBJ1-3,TRBD1,TGCAGCGTTGAGGACAGGGAGGGCGAGACCATATATTTT,CSVEDREGETIYF
TRBV24-1,-,TRBJ1-4,-,TGTGCCACCAGTGACCTCGGGATTGCTAATGAAAAACTGTTTTTT,CATSDLGIANEKLFF
TRBV10-3,-,TRBJ2-7,-,TGTGCCATCAGCGAGGGGGGACAGCCCTACGAGCAGTACTTC,CAISEGGQPYEQYF
TRBV4-3,few,TRBJ1-1,-,TGCGCCAGCAGCCAAGATCGGGGGGAAGCTGAAGCTTTCTTT,CASSQDRGEAEAFF
TRBV12-3/TRBV12-4,-,TRBJ1-3,-,TGTGCCAGCAGCCCCGGGGCATCCCGGCCAAACACCATATATTTT,CASSPGASRPNTIYF
TRBV19,many,TRBJ2-5,-,TGTGCCAGTAGTCCCTGGGCCGCCCAAGAGACCCAGTACTTC,CASSPWAAQETQYF
TRBV29-1,many,TRBJ2-7,TRBD1,TGCAGCGTCCGACAGGGCGGAACCTACGAGCAGTACTTC,CSVRQGGTYEQYF
TRBV10-3,-,TRBJ1-1,-,TGTGCCATCAGTGACCGAGACAGCCACGAGAACACTGAAGCTTTCTTT,CAISDRDSHENTEAFF
TRBV6-1,-,TRBJ2-7,TRBD1,TGTGCCAGCCAAAAGGGACAGGGCATCGCTCGGGAGCAGTACTTC,CASQKGQGIAREQYF
TRBV4-3,-,TRBJ1-5,-,TGCGCCAGCAGCCTAGCGGACATATCTAATCAGCCCCAGCATTTT,CASSLADISNQPQHF
TRBV5-6,many,TRBJ2-2,-,TGTGCCAGCAGCTTGCCAGGGGCCACCGGGGAGCTGTTTTTT,CASSLPGATGELFF
TRBV29-1,once,TRBJ1-1,-,TGCAGCGGTGGACACCTGACTGAAGCTTTCTTT,CSGGHLTEAFF
TRBV9,-,TRBJ2-5,TRBD2,TGTGCCAGCAGCTCCGGGACTAGCGGGACCCACGAAGAGACCCAGTACTTC,CASSSGTSGTHEETQYF
TRBV11-2,-,TRBJ1-2,-,TGTGCCTGGAGTACCGGGGCAGGGACTTATGGCTACACCTTC,CAWSTGAGTYGYTF
TRBV11-3,few,TRBJ2-7,-,TGTGCCAGCAGCTACCGAGAAGGGAACGAGCAGTACTTC,CASSYREGNEQYF
TRBV7-9,-,TRBJ2-5,-,TGTGCCAGCAGGGGATCCGGGGAGGCGGAGACCCAGTACTTC,CASRGSGEAETQYF
TRBV6-5,-,TRBJ2-2,TRBD1,TGTGCCAGCAGTTACCCCCAGGGGGAAGGAACCGGGGAGCTGTTTTTT,CASSYPQGEGTGELFF
TRBV10-3,-,TRBJ1-1,-,TGTGCCATCAGTCCAGGGCCAACTAATGAAGCTTTCTTT,CAISPGPTNEAFF
TRBV7-2,once,TRBJ2-7,TRBD2,TGTGCCAGCAGCGTAGGGACTAGCGGGCGCAGCTCCTACGAGCAGTACTTC,CASSVGTSGRSSYEQYF
TRBV24-1,many,TRBJ1-5,-,TGTGCCACCAGTGACCCAGGGTCGGTAGATCAGCCCCAGCATTTT,CATSDPGSVDQPQHF
TRBV7-9,-,TRBJ2-5,-,TGTGCCAGCAGCTTAGGGCGGGGACCAAACCAGTACTTC,CASSLGRGPNQYF
TRBV20-1,few,TRBJ2-5,-,TGCAGTGCTAGAGATTCGGCGCCCCTAAGGGAGACCCAGTACTTC,CSARDSAPLRETQYF
TRBV7-2,once,TRBJ1-1,-,TGCGCCAGCAGCCAAGAGGAAGGTAGGGTTCGCACTGAAGCTTTCTTT,CASSQEEGRVRTEAFF
TRBV10-3,-,TRBJ1-2,-,TGTGCCATCAGTGGGACGGTCTCCGGTGGCTACACCTTC,CAISGTVSGGYTF
TRBV10-3,-,TRBJ1-4,-,TGTGCCAGCAGGCATTGGGAAGCAACTAATGAAAAACTGTTTTTT,CASRHWEATNEKLFF
TRBV6-2/TRBV6-3,-,TRBJ1-5,-,TGTGCCGTCAGCACAGGAGGGCAGAATCAGCCCCAGCATTTT,CAVSTGGQNQPQHF
TRBV3-1,-,TRBJ1-5,TRBD1,TGTGCCAGCAGCCAAGGGGACAGGCGAAATCAGCCCCAGCATTTT,CASSQGDRRNQPQHF
TRBV29-1,few,TRBJ2-3,-,TGCAGCGGGGCCAGACCCAACACAGATACGCAGTATTTT,CSGARPNTDTQYF
TRBV12-5,-,TRBJ2-5,-,TGTGCTAGTGGTTTGGTGGGGGACAACCCTCCAGAGACCCAGTACTTC,CASGLVGDNPPETQYF
TRBV7-8,many,TRBJ1-1,-,TGTGCCAGCAGCACAGGGACTAGCATTGAAGCTTTCTTT,CASSTGTSIEAFF
TRBV14,many,TRBJ1-6,-,TGTGCCAGCAGCCAAGGTATAGGGTCGAATTCACCCCTCCACTTT,CASSQGIGSNSPLHF
TRBV2,few,TRBJ2-7,TRBD1,TGTGCCAGCAGTTACCCGGGACAGGGACGTCGGGAGCAGTACTTC,CASSYPGQGRREQYF
TRBV20-1,-,TRBJ2-5,-,TGCAGTGCTAAACCTCTTGGAGAGACCCAGTACTTC,CSAKPLGETQYF
TRBV24-1,-,TRBJ1-5,TRBD1,TGTGCCACCAGTGATACAGGACAGGGGGCAGGGCAGCCCCAGCATTTT,CATSDTGQGAGQPQHF
TRBV12-3/TRBV12-4,-,TRBJ2-7,TRBD1,TGTGCCAGCAGTACAGGGGGTATCTCCTACGAGCAGTACTTC,CASSTGGISYEQYF
TRBV7-9,many,TRBJ2-5,TRBD2,TGTGCCAGCAGCTTATCGGATGGCGGGAGGGCCTCGGAGACCCAGTACTTC,CASSLSDGGRASETQYF
TRBV10-3,-,TRBJ2-7,-,TGTGCCAGCAGTTACTCCGGGGTAACCGAGGAGCAGTACTTC,CASSYSGVTEEQYF
TRBV19,few,TRBJ1-4,TRBD1,TGTGCCAGTAGGACAGGGGTTAATGAAAAACTGTTTTTT,CASRTGVNEKLFF
TRBV29-1,many,TRBJ2-5,TRBD2,TGCAGCGCTGGGGGAACTAGCGGGGTACAAGAGACCCAGTACTTC,CSAGGTSGVQETQYF
TRBV11-2,-,TRBJ2-1,TRBD1,TGTGCCAGCAGACCCCCCGGGACAGGGTTCAATGAGCAGTTCTTC,CASRPPGTGFNEQFF
TRBV12-3/TRBV12-4,-,TRBJ1-2,TRBD1,TGTGCCAGCAGTCCCAACCGGGACAGGGCGTATGGCTACACCTTC,CASSPNRDRAYGYTF
TRBV7-2,many,TRBJ2-5,-,TGTGCCAGCAGCTTAGGGAGGCAGGAGACCCAGTACTTC,CASSLGRQETQYF
TRBV6-1,many,TRBJ2-5,TRBD1,TGTGCCAGCAGTGAAGGGACAGGGGGCGCAGAGACCCAGTACTTC,CASSEGTGGAETQYF
TRBV6-6,many,TRBJ1-1,TRBD1,TGTGCCAGCAAAGGACAGGCGAACACTGAAGCTTTCTTT,CASKGQANTEAFF
TRBV7-9,-,TRBJ1-1,-,TGTGCCAGCAGCTTAGGAGTCAGGGTGGGAGCTTTCTTT,CASSLGVRVGAFF